This T cell receptor beta chain was sequenced in a study of T-cell reconstitution after alpha-beta-depleted transplantation in children. During its preparation, the TCRbeta library received unique molecular identifiers. TCRdb redid the calling of the PCR reads with MiXCR, one entry per CDR3 protein. The sample contains around 110,000 distinct CDR3 sequences, approximately 10% of which appear only once. Study outcomes and limitations: Reportedly, alpha-beta T cells present about two months post-transplant originated from several hundred expanded clones of graft origin.

With respect to this clonotype: Its antigen is currently unknown.

Germline V gene sequence: CDR1 LGHDT, CDR2 YNNKEL (reference sequence). CDR3 size: 13 residues. V lost 3 bases to trimming and J lost 6 bases, with 12 bases between them. The chain recombines TRBV3-1 with TRBJ2-7; TRBD2 is a possible D gene (5 bases). The receptor was isolated from a boy younger than 10 with acute lymphoblastic leukemia, due to receive a stem cell transplant. The sample consisted of PBMCs, taken before TCRalphabeta/CD19-depleted stem cell transplant. Here the CDR3 reads CASSHLLGSEQYF. The CDR3 DNA follows: TGTGCCAGCAGCCATCTCTTAGGGAGCGAGCAGTACTTC.